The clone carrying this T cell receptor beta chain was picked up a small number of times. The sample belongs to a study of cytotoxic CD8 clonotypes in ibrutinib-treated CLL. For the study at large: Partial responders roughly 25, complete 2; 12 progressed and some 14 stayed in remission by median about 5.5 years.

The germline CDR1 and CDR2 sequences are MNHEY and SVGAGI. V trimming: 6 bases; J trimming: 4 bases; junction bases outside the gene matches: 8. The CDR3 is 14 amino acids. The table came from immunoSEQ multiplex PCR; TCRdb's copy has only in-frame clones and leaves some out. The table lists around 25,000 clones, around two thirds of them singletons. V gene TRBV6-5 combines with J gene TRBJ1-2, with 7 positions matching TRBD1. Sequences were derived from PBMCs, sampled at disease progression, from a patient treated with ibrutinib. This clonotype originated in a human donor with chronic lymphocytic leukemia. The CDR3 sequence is CASSRGRTAYGYTF. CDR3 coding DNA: TGTGCCAGCAGCAGGGGGAGGACAGCCTATGGCTACACCTTC.